This T cell receptor beta chain was captured in a study of blood T cell repertoires in COVID-19. The method was immunoSEQ multiplex PCR; TCRdb's version includes in-frame clones alone and lacks a portion of them. The sample comprises hundreds of thousands of clones, roughly 85% of which are singletons, and roughly 5.3% rests with the top ten. Source material: peripheral blood. The clonotype originates from a man aged 50 to 60 with COVID-19, enrolled during active disease.

The DNA for the CDR3 is TGTGCCAGCAGTGACGGCCCCGGGACAGGGATAGGGTCCTACGAGCAGTACTTC. Translation: CASSDGPGTGIGSYEQYF. The gene calls are TRBV2 and TRBJ2-7, with 9 nucleotides matching TRBD1. Trimming removed 3 bases from V and 1 base from J; junction bases left unmatched: 13. This CDR3 has 18 amino acids. CDR1 and CDR2 from the germline V gene are SNHLY and FYNNEI. Combining the CDR3 with reference TRBV2 and TRBJ2-7 gives the whole variable domain EPEVTQTPSHQVTQMGQEVILRCVPISNHLYFYWYRQILGQKVEFLVSFYNNEISEKSEIFDDQFSVERPDGSNFTLKIRSTKLEDSAMYFCASSDGPGTGIGSYEQYFGPGTRLTVT.